This T cell receptor (beta chain) stems from a study of blood T cell repertoires in COVID-19 (dated by TCRdb to 2018 to 2021). Study-wide context: Collaborator samples came from the United States, Italy and Spain and covered acute and convalescent phases of COVID-19. Where available, HLA class I and class II types were taken from metadata supplied by the sample provider and were not determined by assay-based typing. A freely available public database, intended as a resource for researchers studying the immune response to SARS-CoV-2, is where the repertoires were released. The samples were drawn from two sources: the first 160 participants of the ongoing ImmuneRACE study, and 1,000 to 1,500 subjects contributed by 6 global collaborators. Subjects who had been exposed to COVID-19, were actively infected with it, or had recovered from it provided the deeply sampled blood TCRbeta repertoires that made up the dataset. The material from the prospective study consisted of cDNA or gDNA derived from T cells, B-cell-depleted T cells, or PBMCs. A de-identified subject ID, COVID-19 status, age in years and sex were almost always included in the sample metadata. The study at large found these results: Clinical and demographic metadata were provided uncurated, with the amount varying by source and participant.

As regards this clone: What this receptor recognizes is not known. No much larger clone is present one base from it, and per-base qualities are unavailable.

The CDR3 goes from the cysteine to the phenylalanine over 16 residues. The entry retains the CDR3 DNA only, 48 bases that are in frame from base 1. Trimming removed 5 bases from V and 2 bases from J; the gene matches leave 11 bases unexplained. CDR1 and CDR2 are read off the germline V gene as SGDLS and YYNGEE. The immunoSEQ Assay, a bias-controlled multiplex PCR, was used to amplify TCRbeta CDR3 regions from genomic DNA. As for the original processing: Nucleated cell counts per sample were estimated from amplification of reference gene primers within the assay. To quantify the absolute abundance of each unique TCRbeta CDR3 rearrangement, sequence reads were collapsed and filtered. For each sample, productive Simpson clonality was calculated as the square root of Simpson's diversity index over productive rearrangements. This is the immuneACCESS table as TCRdb keeps it, with only in-frame sequences that have V and J called. A part of the clones is gone; compared with another copy, unresolved V genes explain less than half, and the rest is unexplained. V and J calls and clone size are those listed in that table; D and trimming were worked out from the DNA. Across this sample there are approximately 240,000 clones, with about nine tenths seen only once. The leading ten clones occupy more than 0.65% of the sample.

One collaborating source in Seattle enrolled patients during active infection and followed them longitudinally through the course of disease. Each collaborating institution followed its own protocols to collect whole blood in K2EDTA tubes. For TCRbeta analysis, collaborators shipped samples as frozen whole blood, isolated PBMCs, or DNA extracted from either of those sample types. Sequences were obtained from peripheral blood. The origin of this receptor is a young man with COVID-19, enrolled during active disease. The sequence joins TRBV9 to TRBJ1-1, and TRBD1 matches 8 of the central bases. The CDR3 sequence is CASSAGGAEPNTEAFF. Read as DNA, the sequence is TGTGCCAGCAGTGCAGGGGGCGCGGAACCTAACACTGAAGCTTTCTTT.